Shown below are 22 T cell receptor beta chains from a single sample sequenced in a study of blood T cell repertoires in COVID-19. Produced via immunoSEQ multiplex PCR; TCRdb's table is partial and in-frame only. The sample holds about 240,000 clones, more than 75% seen once. Sequencing was carried out using peripheral blood. Receptors were obtained from a woman aged 60-75 years with active or convalescent COVID-19.

The chain employs TRBV30 and TRBJ1-2; 11 bases are a match to TRBD1. Germline trimming cut 0 bases from V and 4 bases from J; bases unmatched to any gene: 7. The V gene's germline CDR1 is GTSNPN and CDR2 SVGIG (reference sequence). This CDR3 is built from 16 residues. The chain's CDR3 is CAWSVGQGASSYGYTF. CDR3 sequence (DNA): TGTGCCTGGAGTGTAGGACAGGGGGCCTCCTCCTATGGCTACACCTTC.

This rearrangement joins TRBV19 to TRBJ2-3; D might be TRBD2 (6 bases). Trimming pared 1 base from V and 2 bases from J, leaving 10 bases between. Germline CDR1 and CDR2: LNHDA and SQIVND (reference sequence). This CDR3 contains 15 residues. The CDR3 loop is CASSIAEGATDTQYF. For the CDR3, the DNA is TGTGCCAGTAGTATAGCGGAGGGAGCCACAGATACGCAGTATTTT.

The CDR3 loop reads CASSHLWGTNEKLFF. For the CDR3, the DNA is TGTGCCAGCAGCCACCTCTGGGGCACTAATGAAAAACTGTTTTTT. The chain combines TRBV5-8 with TRBJ1-4, with D possibly matching TRBD1 (5 bases). Per the germline V gene, CDR1 is SGHTS and CDR2 is YDEGEE. The V gene lost 4 bases and the J gene lost 2 bases, with 12 bases spanning the gap. The CDR3 totals 15 residues.

The rearrangement links TRBV2 to TRBJ1-6; possible D gene TRBD1, 6 bases. The CDR3 covers 15 residues. V was pared by 5 bases and J by 7 bases, with 15 bases between. The germline gives CDR1 SNHLY, CDR2 FYNNEI. CDR3 in amino acids: CASSPNRVGNSPLHF. The DNA for the CDR3 is TGTGCCAGCAGTCCCAACAGGGTAGGCAATTCACCCCTCCACTTT.

The V and J genes are TRBV7-3 and TRBJ2-2, with D tentatively TRBD2 (5 bases). The length of the CDR3 is 14 residues. Germline-derived CDR1 and CDR2 are SGHTA and FQGTGA. V gave up 5 bases and J gave up 4 bases, with 11 bases separating them. In nucleotides, the CDR3 is TGTGCCAGCAGCCCCCGAGCGGCCACCGGGGAGCTGTTTTTT. It specifies CASSPRAATGELFF. The variable domain in full, with the rest retrieved from reference TRBV7-3 and TRBJ2-2, is GAGVSQTPSNKVTEKGKYVELRCDPISGHTALYWYRQSLGQGPEFLIYFQGTGAADDSGLPNDRFFAVRPEGSVSTLKIQRTERGDSAVYLCASSPRAATGELFFGEGSRLTVL.

The genes are TRBV6-5 and TRBJ2-4, with D possibly being TRBD1 (6 bases). The CDR3 is 14 residues long. Trimming shortened V by 4 bases and J by 5 bases, and 12 bases separated the two germline ends. Germline-derived CDR1 and CDR2 are MNHEY and SVGAGI. The CDR3 nucleotides read TGTGCCAGCAGTTTAGGGGGTAACCAAAACATTCAGTACTTC. It encodes CASSLGGNQNIQYF.

The chain uses TRBV4-3 and TRBJ1-1, with D perhaps matching TRBD1 (5 bases). The V gene lost 4 bases and the J gene lost 1 base, with 16 bases spanning the gap. Germline V CDR1 and CDR2: LGHNA, YSLEER. This CDR3 has 16 residues. The CDR3 DNA follows: TGCGCCAGCAGCCGCATTTACAGGTTATCGAACACTGAAGCTTTCTTT. Protein product: CASSRIYRLSNTEAFF.

This rearrangement joins TRBV4-1 to TRBJ1-2; maybe TRBD1 (6 bases). Per the germline V gene, CDR1 is MGHRA and CDR2 is YSYEKL. There are 19 residues in the CDR3. Trimming removed 4 bases from V and 3 bases from J, with 27 bases in between. The CDR3 here is CASSPSFAPVVAGDYGYTF. The CDR3 region has the DNA TGCGCCAGCAGCCCCTCCTTTGCCCCGGTTGTGGCAGGGGACTATGGCTACACCTTC.

The chain links TRBV7-6 to TRBJ2-1, with 8 bases that match TRBD2. The length of the CDR3 is 17 residues. The germline CDR1 and CDR2 sequences are SGHVS and FNYEAQ. V was clipped by 5 bases and J by 0 bases; unmatched bases: 9. The CDR3 DNA reads as TGTGCCAGCAGCCGGGGCGGGGGGCAGAGCTCCTACAATGAGCAGTTCTTC. It is translated as CASSRGGGQSSYNEQFF.

In its sample, this clone was seen once. J is TRBJ1-1 and V is TRBV6-6; no definite D call. This CDR3 is built from 12 residues. Trimming left V 2 bases short and J 7 bases short, with 8 bases between. Germline assignment: CDR1 MNHNY and CDR2 SVGAGI (reference sequence). The DNA of the CDR3 is TGTGCCAGCAGTTACATCGCAGTTGAAGCTTTCTTT. It yields the protein CASSYIAVEAFF.

This sequence joins TRBV5-1 and TRBJ2-7, with 10 bases lining up with TRBD1. Germline V gene data show CDR1 as SGHRS and CDR2 as YFSETQ. This CDR3 is 14 amino acids long. V lost 6 bases to trimming and J lost 5 bases; unmatched junction nucleotides: 8. The CDR3 here is CASITGTGVDEQYF. CDR3 DNA: TGCGCCAGCATAACCGGGACAGGGGTCGACGAGCAGTACTTC.

V gene TRBV7-2 combines with J gene TRBJ2-5; tentative D call: TRBD1 (6 bases). Germline V gene lookup returns CDR1 SGHTA and CDR2 FQGNSA. CDR3 size: 13 residues. Trimming shortened V by 4 bases and J by 5 bases, and 11 bases separated the two germline ends. CDR3 in amino acids: CASSSSQGETQYF. The CDR3 bases are TGTGCCAGCAGCTCGAGCCAGGGGGAGACCCAGTACTTC.

This chain connects TRBV7-8 to TRBJ1-1; 7 bases are shared with TRBD1. V was pared by 4 bases and J by 5 bases, with 4 bases of the junction left unmatched. Germline assignment: CDR1 SGHVS and CDR2 FQNEAQ. The CDR3 is 13 amino acids. The CDR3 sequence is CASSSRQGTEAFF. The CDR3 DNA follows: TGTGCCAGCAGCTCAAGACAGGGAACTGAAGCTTTCTTT.

The chain carries TRBV6-5 and TRBJ1-5; D gene unclear. Germline-derived CDR1 and CDR2 are MNHEY and SVGAGI. Trimming took off 4 bases at V and 0 bases at J, with 10 bases between the two ends. This CDR3 spans 15 amino acids. The CDR3 bases are TGTGCCAGCAGTTTGGGCCCTCATAGCAATCAGCCCCAGCATTTT. Translating gives CASSLGPHSNQPQHF.

This clone has just one count. The V and J genes are TRBV6-2 or TRBV6-3 and TRBJ1-2; the D gene is possibly TRBD1 (5 bases). The length of the CDR3 is 14 residues. Germline V gene lookup returns CDR1 MNHEY and CDR2 SVGEGT. Between the trimmed V and J ends, which lost 4 bases and 0 bases, there was a span of 9 bases. CDR3 DNA: TGTGCCAGCAGTTGGGGACTTCCTAACTATGGCTACACCTTC. Its translation is CASSWGLPNYGYTF.

J is TRBJ2-1 and V is TRBV30, with TRBD2 matching 8 bases. V shed 2 bases and J 4 bases; nucleotides not matched to a gene: 4. The CDR3 extends over 14 amino acids. The germline gives CDR1 GTSNPN, CDR2 SVGIG (reference sequence). In DNA form, the CDR3 reads TGTGCCTGGAGTCCGGGGGGGAATTACAATGAGCAGTTCTTC. Protein: CAWSPGGNYNEQFF.

This clone turned up a few times. The chain carries TRBV5-4 and TRBJ1-1; D might be TRBD1 (5 bases). Per germline, CDR1 SGHNT and CDR2 YYREEE (reference sequence). The length of the CDR3 is 15 residues. Trimming cost V 1 base and J 0 bases, with 10 bases left between them. CDR3 in DNA: TGTGCCAGCAGCTTGAACAGGCGGATGAACACTGAAGCTTTCTTT. Its protein product is CASSLNRRMNTEAFF.

The chain links TRBV14 to TRBJ1-6; D call uncertain. Trimming pared 0 bases from V and 8 bases from J, leaving 11 bases between. Germline CDR1 is SGHDN and CDR2 is FVKESK. The CDR3 spans 15 residues. As DNA, the CDR3 is TGTGCCAGCAGCCAAGAATGGCAGACTCATTCACCCCTCCACTTT. As protein: CASSQEWQTHSPLHF.

This chain links TRBV2 with TRBJ1-3; D ambiguous. CDR1 and CDR2 from the germline V gene are SNHLY and FYNNEI. The CDR3 runs to 15 residues. V shed 4 bases and J shed 0 bases, with 10 bases lying between them. This chain's CDR3 is CASSAWYSSGNTIYF. CDR3 sequence (DNA): TGTGCCAGCAGTGCGTGGTATAGCTCTGGAAACACCATATATTTT.

This CDR3 reads CASSPLTGGEEKLFF. The CDR3 coding sequence is TGTGCCAGTAGTCCGTTGACAGGGGGGGAGGAAAAACTGTTTTTT. The genes are TRBV19 and TRBJ1-4; 9 positions agree with TRBD1. Germline V lookup: CDR1 LNHDA, CDR2 SQIVND (reference sequence). The CDR3 contains 15 residues. V shed 5 bases, J shed 8 bases, and the junction held 9 bases outside the gene matches.

J is TRBJ1-2 and V is TRBV7-6; TRBD1 aligns across 8 bases. Germline lookup yields CDR1 SGHVS and CDR2 FNYEAQ. The CDR3 runs to 15 residues. V dropped 3 bases and J dropped 4; count of bases not matched to a gene: 7. CDR3 loop: CASSFSGQGPYGYTF. For the CDR3, the DNA is TGTGCCAGCAGCTTCTCCGGACAGGGACCCTATGGCTACACCTTC.

This clone has just a few counts. The rearrangement uses TRBV4-3 and TRBJ1-1; 10 bases agree with TRBD1. Germline CDR1 reads LGHNA; CDR2 reads YSLEER. Losses at the gene ends were 1 base for V and 3 bases for J; bases not matched to a gene: 11. CDR3 length: 18 amino acids. The CDR3 bases are TGCGCCAGCAGCCAAGGGGACAGGGGAGTGGGGCAGGACACTGAAGCTTTCTTT. Amino acids: CASSQGDRGVGQDTEAFF.